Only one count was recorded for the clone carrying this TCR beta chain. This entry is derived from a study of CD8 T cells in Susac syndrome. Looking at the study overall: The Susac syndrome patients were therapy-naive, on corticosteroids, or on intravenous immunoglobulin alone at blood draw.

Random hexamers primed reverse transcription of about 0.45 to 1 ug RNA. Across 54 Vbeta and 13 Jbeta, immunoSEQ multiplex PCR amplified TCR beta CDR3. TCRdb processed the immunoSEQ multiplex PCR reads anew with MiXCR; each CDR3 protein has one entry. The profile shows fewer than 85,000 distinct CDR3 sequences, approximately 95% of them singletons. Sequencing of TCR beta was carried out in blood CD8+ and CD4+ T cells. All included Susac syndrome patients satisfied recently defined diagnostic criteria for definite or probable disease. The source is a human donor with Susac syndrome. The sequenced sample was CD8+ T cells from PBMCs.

CDR3 in amino acids: CATSGAYEQYF. DNA for the CDR3: TGTGCCACCTCTGGAGCCTACGAGCAGTACTTC. The chain carries TRBV5-4 and TRBJ2-7; D remains ambiguous. The germline V gene encodes CDR1 SGHNT and CDR2 YYREEE (reference sequence). CDR3 length: 11 amino acids. Trimming left V 9 bases short and J 2 bases short, with 9 bases between. Full variable domain (missing parts from reference TRBV5-4 and TRBJ2-7): ETGVTQSPTHLIKTRGQQVTLRCSSQSGHNTVSWYQQALGQGPQFIFQYYREEENGRGNFPPRFSGLQFPNYSSELNVNALELDDSALYLCATSGAYEQYFGPGTRLTVT.